What follows is one T cell receptor (beta chain) and its context. Its cognate antigen has yet to be identified. Per-base quality was not reported, and no clone a single base away is much larger than it. This specimen belongs to a study of blood T cell repertoires in COVID-19 (TCRdb year 2020). About the investigation overall: Collaborator samples came from the United States, Italy and Spain and covered acute and convalescent phases of COVID-19. The prospective study material was composed of cDNA or gDNA derived from T cells, B-cell-depleted T cells, or PBMCs. The samples were drawn from two sources: the first 160 participants of the ongoing ImmuneRACE study, and 950 to 1,500 subjects contributed by 6 global collaborators. The repertoires were made available in a free public database intended to serve as a resource for research on the immune response to SARS-CoV-2. Subjects who had been exposed to COVID-19, were actively infected with it, or had recovered from it provided the deeply sampled blood TCRbeta repertoires that made up the dataset. Sample metadata almost always included a de-identified subject ID, COVID-19 status, age in years and sex. HLA class I and class II types, where available, came from metadata supplied by the sample provider rather than from assay-based typing.

The investigation overall reported the following: How much clinical and demographic metadata was included differed by source and by participant, and the metadata was provided uncurated.

Collaborating institutions collected whole blood in K2EDTA tubes following their own protocols. For TCRbeta analysis, collaborator samples were shipped as frozen whole blood, as isolated PBMCs, or as DNA extracted from either sample type. TCRbeta CDR3 regions were amplified from genomic DNA using the immunoSEQ Assay, a bias-controlled multiplex PCR. On the study's bioinformatics: The number of nucleated cells in each sample was estimated by amplification of reference gene primers within the assay. To quantify the absolute abundance of each unique TCRbeta CDR3 rearrangement, sequence reads were collapsed and filtered. For each sample, productive Simpson clonality was calculated by taking the square root of Simpson's diversity index across productive rearrangements. The table comes from immuneACCESS by way of TCRdb, which keeps in-frame sequences with V and J called. Part of the clones is missing from these tables; in studies checked, under half for an unresolved V gene and the rest for unknown reasons. Clone size and the V and J calls come from that table; the DNA yielded D and trimming. The sample contains approximately 96,000 clones, 65% to 85% of them found a single time. The leading ten clones occupy approximately 11% of the sample.

The receptor was isolated from a woman older than 75 with acute or convalescent COVID-19. The sample consisted of peripheral blood.

The DNA sequence follows: TGTGCCAGCTCACCTGGGCGAGTAAACTATGGCTACACCTTC. The translation is CASSPGRVNYGYTF. The chain joins TRBV18 to TRBJ1-2; the D segment cannot be called with confidence. In the germline V gene, CDR1 corresponds to KGHSH and CDR2 to LQKENI. V and J are truncated by 3 bases and 2 bases respectively, leaving an intervening sequence of 10 bases. The cysteine opens and the phenylalanine closes a CDR3 of 14 amino acids. This entry keeps only the CDR3 DNA: 42 bases, framed from base 1.